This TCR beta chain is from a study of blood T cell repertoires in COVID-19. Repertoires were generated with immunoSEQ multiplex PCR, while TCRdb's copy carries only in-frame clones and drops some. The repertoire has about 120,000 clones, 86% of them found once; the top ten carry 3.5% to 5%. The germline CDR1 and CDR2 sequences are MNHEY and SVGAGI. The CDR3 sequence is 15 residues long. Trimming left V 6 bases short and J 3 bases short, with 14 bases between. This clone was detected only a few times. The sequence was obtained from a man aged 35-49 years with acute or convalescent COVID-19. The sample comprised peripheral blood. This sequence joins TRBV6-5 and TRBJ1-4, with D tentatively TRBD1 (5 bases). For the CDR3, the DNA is TGTGCCAGCAGGGGGGGGTCGGGGCCTAATGAAAAACTGTTTTTT. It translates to CASRGGSGPNEKLFF.